The present T cell receptor beta chain was sequenced within a study of CD8+CD57+ T cells in acquired aplastic anemia. Genomic DNA provided the template from which TCR beta VDJ and CDR3 profiles were obtained. TCRdb processed the reads anew with MiXCR; each CDR3 protein has one entry. Of roughly 200,000 distinct CDR3 sequences listed, approximately 60% are singletons. The CDR3 contains 12 residues. The germline CDR1 and CDR2 sequences are SEHNR and FQNEAQ (reference sequence). V lost 3 bases and J lost 9, with 9 bases in between. The chain joins TRBV7-9 to TRBJ2-1; D gene ambiguous. Sequenced sample: sorted CD4+, CD8+, or CD8+CD57+ T cells (not recorded which) from PBMCs. This clonotype was sampled from a human donor in good health. The CDR3 coding sequence is TGTGCCAGCAGCTTCACGGCCATTGAGCAGTTCTTC. Translating gives CASSFTAIEQFF. Full variable domain (outside the CDR3, taken from reference TRBV7-9 and TRBJ2-1): DTGVSQNPRHKITKRGQNVTFRCDPISEHNRLYWYRQTLGQGPEFLTYFQNEAQLEKSRLLSDRFSAERPKGSFSTLEIQRTEQGDSAMYLCASSFTAIEQFFGPGTRLTVL.